Each of the 21 T cell receptor beta chains below was sequenced from the same sample in a study of blood T cell repertoires in COVID-19. TCRdb's copy holds only in-frame clones and misses some; the assay was immunoSEQ multiplex PCR. The data show around 200,000 clones, approximately 90% seen once. The specimen was PBMCs or T cells enriched from blood (not recorded which). These receptors were collected from a woman in her twenties or thirties who had recovered from COVID-19.

The V and J genes are TRBV5-1 and TRBJ1-4; TRBD1 matches at 7 bases. Per germline, CDR1 SGHRS and CDR2 YFSETQ. J was trimmed by 2 bases and V by 2 bases; bases with no gene match: 9. The CDR3 contains 17 residues. In DNA form, the CDR3 reads TGCGCCAGCAGCTTTGGTCAGGGGGATTTGACTAATGAAAAACTGTTTTTT. Translation: CASSFGQGDLTNEKLFF.

This clone was seen a single time. This chain joins TRBV12-3 or TRBV12-4 and TRBJ1-2; D gene ambiguous. The CDR3 is 11 residues long. The V end was cut by 11 bases, the J end by 6 bases, with 13 bases between. CDR3 in amino acids: CASTGRNGYTF. In DNA, the CDR3 is TGTGCCTCGACCGGGAGAAATGGCTACACCTTC.

The chain joins TRBV3-1 (or the pseudogene TRBV3-2) to TRBJ1-1; 8 bases fit TRBD1. The CDR3 spans 13 residues. From germline, CDR1 is LGHDT and CDR2 YNNKEL (reference sequence). Trimming cost V 6 bases and J 5 bases; bases outside gene matches: 5. CDR3 protein: CASRHTGGTEAFF. CDR3 in DNA: TGTGCCAGCAGACATACAGGGGGAACTGAAGCTTTCTTT.

The chain is built from TRBV5-6 and TRBJ2-3; D may be TRBD2 (6 bases). The CDR3 runs 15 residues. Between the trimmed V and J ends, which lost 4 bases and 3 bases, there was a span of 15 bases. Germline-derived CDR1 and CDR2 are SGHDT and YYEEEE. CDR3 DNA: TGTGCCAGCAGCCTCGGGAGTAGACGGACAGATACGCAGTATTTT. Its protein product is CASSLGSRRTDTQYF.

The chain couples TRBV15 to TRBJ2-1, with D possibly TRBD2 on 6 matching bases. The CDR3 runs to 16 residues. Trimming left V 6 bases short and J 3 bases short, with 18 bases between. The germline V gene has CDR1 LNHNV and CDR2 YYDKDF (reference sequence). The CDR3 here is CATSLRGGEVYNEQFF. The CDR3 DNA is TGTGCCACCAGTCTTCGGGGAGGTGAGGTCTACAATGAGCAGTTCTTC.

This clone has a single count. The chain recombines TRBV6-2 or TRBV6-3 with TRBJ1-5, with D tentatively TRBD1 (6 bases). Trimming took off 5 bases at V and 4 bases at J, with 9 bases between the two ends. Germline V gene data show CDR1 as MNHEY and CDR2 as SVGEGT. The CDR3 extends over 13 amino acids. In nucleotides, the CDR3 is TGTGCCAGCAGTCGGACAGAAAATCAGCCCCAGCATTTT. This translates into CASSRTENQPQHF.

V gene TRBV9 combines with J gene TRBJ2-1, with D possibly being TRBD2 (6 bases). The V gene's germline CDR1 is SGDLS and CDR2 YYNGEE. V lost 1 base to trimming and J lost 6 bases, with 8 bases between them. This CDR3 has 13 amino acids. This chain's CDR3 is CASSVNSGNEQFF. CDR3 sequence (DNA): TGTGCCAGCAGCGTAAATAGCGGCAATGAGCAGTTCTTC.

About this clone: Other nucleotide sequences in the sample specify the same CDR3. The rearrangement links TRBV12-3 or TRBV12-4 to TRBJ1-5; tentative D call: TRBD1 (6 bases). The CDR3 is 13 amino acids. Trimming took off 3 bases at V and 4 bases at J, with 7 bases between the two ends. The CDR3 DNA sequence: TGTGCCAGCAGTTTCACAGGGAATCAGCCCCAGCATTTT. The encoded protein is CASSFTGNQPQHF.

This clone was counted a few times. This chain links TRBV4-1 with TRBJ1-6, with D maybe TRBD1 (6 bases). V lost 2 bases and J lost 10, with 18 bases in between. The CDR3 extends over 16 amino acids. Germline V gene data show CDR1 as MGHRA and CDR2 as YSYEKL. The CDR3 reads CASSQLMTGTNSPLHF. The DNA of the CDR3 is TGCGCCAGCAGCCAACTCATGACAGGAACTAACTCACCCCTCCACTTT.

The chain links TRBV3-1 (or the pseudogene TRBV3-2) to TRBJ2-3, with D possibly being TRBD2 (6 bases). The germline CDR1 and CDR2 sequences are LGHDT and YNNKEL (reference sequence). The CDR3 runs to 17 residues. Trimming removed 0 bases from V and 1 base from J, with 14 bases in between. The CDR3 DNA reads TGTGCCAGCAGCCAAGATCGTCAGACTAGGGGCACAGATACGCAGTATTTT. It encodes CASSQDRQTRGTDTQYF.

V usage is TRBV5-6 and J usage is TRBJ1-2, with D possibly being TRBD1 (6 bases). CDR1 and CDR2 from the germline V gene are SGHDT and YYEEEE. The CDR3 length is 15 residues. Between the trimmed V and J ends, which lost 4 bases and 3 bases, there was a span of 16 bases. The CDR3 region has the DNA TGTGCCAGCAGCCCCAAGACAGGATACTACTATGGCTACACCTTC. Translating gives CASSPKTGYYYGYTF. Supplemented by reference TRBV5-6 and TRBJ1-2, the full variable domain reads DAGVTQSPTHLIKTRGQQVTLRCSPKSGHDTVSWYQQALGQGPQFIFQYYEEEERQRGNFPDRFSGHQFPNYSSELNVNALLLGDSALYLCASSPKTGYYYGYTFGSGTRLTVV.

V and J are TRBV2 and TRBJ1-4; D remains ambiguous. Germline CDR1 is SNHLY and CDR2 is FYNNEI. V shed 3 bases and J shed 7 bases, with 9 bases lying between them. This CDR3 comprises 13 residues. CDR3 nucleotides: TGTGCCAGCAGTGAGCTCACAGCTGAAAAACTGTTTTTT. Amino acid sequence: CASSELTAEKLFF.

The chain uses TRBV3-1 (or the pseudogene TRBV3-2) and TRBJ1-5; D not certain. This CDR3 has 15 residues. Germline assignment: CDR1 LGHDT and CDR2 YNNKEL (reference sequence). Trimming removed 0 bases from V and 0 bases from J, with 6 bases in between. As DNA, the CDR3 is TGTGCCAGCAGCCAAGAACCGGGTAGCAATCAGCCCCAGCATTTT. This encodes CASSQEPGSNQPQHF.

The chain has TRBV27 and TRBJ1-6; no clear D. The CDR3 is made up of 12 amino acids. Trimming removed 3 bases at V and 7 bases at J, with 4 bases between. CDR1 and CDR2 from the germline V gene are MNHEY and SMNVEV (reference sequence). The CDR3 DNA is TGTGCCAGCAGTTTCGGGAATTCACCCCTCCACTTT. Protein sequence: CASSFGNSPLHF.

The chain uses TRBV3-1 (or the pseudogene TRBV3-2) and TRBJ2-5; TRBD1 matches 9 bases. V lost 4 bases to trimming and J lost 2 bases; unmatched junction nucleotides: 5. CDR1 is LGHDT and CDR2 is YNNKEL in the germline V gene (reference sequence). CDR3 size: 15 residues. This CDR3 reads CASSRTGTGQETQYF. In DNA, the CDR3 is TGTGCCAGCAGCCGAACCGGGACAGGGCAAGAGACCCAGTACTTC.

V usage is TRBV18 and J usage is TRBJ1-2, with D unresolved. V dropped 1 base and J dropped 0 bases, with 12 bases sitting between them. The CDR3 extends over 16 amino acids. The germline gives CDR1 KGHSH, CDR2 LQKENI. The chain's CDR3 is CASSPLYQVANYGYTF. The CDR3 nucleotides read TGTGCCAGCTCACCACTTTATCAGGTAGCTAACTATGGCTACACCTTC.

This rearrangement joins TRBV27 to TRBJ1-2; TRBD1 matches 7 bases. Germline V CDR1 and CDR2: MNHEY, SMNVEV (reference sequence). The V and J ends lost 6 bases and 2 bases, in that order; junction bases with no gene match: 9. The CDR3 sequence is 15 residues long. The DNA of the CDR3 is TGTGCCAGCAGCCCGACAGGGAGAACCAACTATGGCTACACCTTC. Amino acid sequence: CASSPTGRTNYGYTF.

V and J are TRBV7-9 and TRBJ1-5, with 10 bases aligning to TRBD1. The V segment lost 9 bases and the J segment 6 bases; nucleotides outside the gene matches: 5. Germline CDR1 reads SEHNR; CDR2 reads FQNEAQ (reference sequence). The CDR3 sequence is 13 residues long. CDR3 coding DNA: TGTGCCAGTGGACAGGGGGTAGCTCAGCCCCAGCATTTT. The encoded protein is CASGQGVAQPQHF.

The J gene is TRBJ1-1, the V gene TRBV9; a weak D match, TRBD1 (6 bases). Germline V gene sequence: CDR1 SGDLS, CDR2 YYNGEE. Trimming took 0 bases from V and 3 from J, leaving 15 bases between them. The CDR3 length is 16 residues. The CDR3 region is CASSVVRGRADTEAFF. The DNA of the CDR3 is TGTGCCAGCAGCGTAGTAAGGGGGAGGGCGGACACTGAAGCTTTCTTT.

This clone was counted once. The gene calls are TRBV2 and TRBJ1-5; possibly TRBD1 for D (5 bases). CDR3 length: 12 amino acids. V was shortened by 8 bases and J by 6 bases, with 11 bases between the two germline ends. Germline V CDR1 and CDR2: SNHLY, FYNNEI. The CDR3 DNA is TGTGCCAGCTCAGGGTCGGGTCAGCCCCAGCATTTT. This sequence encodes CASSGSGQPQHF.

The V and J genes are TRBV12-3 or TRBV12-4 and TRBJ2-7; D ambiguous. V lost 2 bases and J lost 9, with 14 bases in between. The CDR3 length is 13 residues. In DNA form, the CDR3 reads TGTGCCAGCAGTTTATCGGCCGACATGCGGCAGTACTTC. It specifies CASSLSADMRQYF.